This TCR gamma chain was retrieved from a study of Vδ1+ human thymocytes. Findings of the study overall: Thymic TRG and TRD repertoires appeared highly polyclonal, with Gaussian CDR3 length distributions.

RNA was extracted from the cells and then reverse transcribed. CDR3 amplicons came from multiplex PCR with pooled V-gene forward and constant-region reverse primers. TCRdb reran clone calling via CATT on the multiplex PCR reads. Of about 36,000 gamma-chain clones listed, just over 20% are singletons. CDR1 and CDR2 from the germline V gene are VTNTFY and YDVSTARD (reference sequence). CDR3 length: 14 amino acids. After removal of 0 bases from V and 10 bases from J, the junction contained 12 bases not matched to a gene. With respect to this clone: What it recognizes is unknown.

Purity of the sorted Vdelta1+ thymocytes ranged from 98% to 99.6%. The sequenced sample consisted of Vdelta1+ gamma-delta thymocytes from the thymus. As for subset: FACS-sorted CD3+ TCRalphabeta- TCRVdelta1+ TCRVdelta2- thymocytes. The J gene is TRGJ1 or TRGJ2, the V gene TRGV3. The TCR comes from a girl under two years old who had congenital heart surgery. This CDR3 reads CATWDRSGVVKKLF. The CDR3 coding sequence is TGTGCCACCTGGGACAGGTCCGGGGTTGTGAAGAAACTCTTT.